This T cell receptor (beta chain) was obtained from a study of blood T cell repertoires in COVID-19. The protocol was immunoSEQ multiplex PCR, while the TCRdb copy is restricted to in-frame clones and leaves out a portion. The sample holds some 320,000 clones, 85% to 90% seen once. Germline V gene lookup returns CDR1 SEHNR and CDR2 FQNEAQ (reference sequence). This CDR3 is 16 amino acids long. V lost 0 bases, J lost 5 bases, and 8 bases stayed unmatched. During the 2 weeks before they entered the study, exposed participants had met someone with a PCR-confirmed or clinician-diagnosed COVID-19 case. Sequencing was done on a sample of PBMCs or T cells enriched from blood (not recorded which). This TCR was recovered from a woman aged 45-60 years who had been exposed to COVID-19. The gene calls are TRBV7-9 and TRBJ2-7; 9 bases fit TRBD1. CDR3 coding DNA: TGTGCCAGCAGCTTAGCGGGACAGGGATCCTTGAACGAGCAGTACTTC. This codes for CASSLAGQGSLNEQYF.